The clone carrying this TCR beta chain has a handful of counts. Its cognate antigen is unknown. The CDR3 has 16 residues. Per the germline V gene, CDR1 is MNHNS and CDR2 is SASEGT. V gave up 4 bases and J gave up 1 base, with 15 bases separating them. The data derive from a study of T cell repertoires in cytomegalovirus infection. For the study at large: Well-studied HLA-B-restricted CMV epitopes were used in the study alongside recently identified HLA-C-restricted ones. Matching HLA type, along with CMV infection, was indicated by public TCR beta signatures.

From the reads, TCRdb called clonotypes with MiXCR, one entry per CDR3 protein. Of about 770,000 distinct CDR3 sequences listed, about 29% are singletons. The rearrangement joins TRBV6-1 to TRBJ2-3; possible D gene TRBD2, 6 bases. The receptor comes from a human donor in good health (CMV status not recorded). Some clones in this sample may be carry-over from other donors' samples. The sample consisted of cultured CD8+ T cells from PBMCs, taken from culture after CMV antigen stimulation. This chain's CDR3 is CASSVRRGLGTDTQYF. Written as DNA, the CDR3 is TGTGCCAGCAGTGTGAGGAGGGGCCTCGGCACAGATACGCAGTATTTT.